This T cell receptor beta chain was recorded in a study of T cells in localized non-small cell lung cancer. Study-wide results and limits: Among the top 100 tumor clones, a median around 50 appeared in adjacent lung. Peak T cell clonality was found in uninvolved adjacent lung, exceeding tumor.

V was shortened by 6 bases and J by 10 bases, with 16 bases between the two germline ends. CDR3 length: 13 amino acids. The germline V gene encodes CDR1 WSHSY and CDR2 SAAADI. Repertoires were generated with immunoSEQ multiplex PCR, while TCRdb's copy carries only in-frame clones and drops some. The sample lists some 30,000 clones, under 90% occurring once. A note on this clone: What it recognizes is unknown.

This specimen consisted of peripheral blood, obtained before any cancer treatment. The sequence was collected from a male donor aged 60 or over with stage III lung adenocarcinoma. The chain joins TRBV10-2 to TRBJ2-1, with TRBD2 as a possible D gene (6 bases). CDR3 amino acids: CASRETSKGEQFF. For the CDR3, the DNA is TGCGCCAGCAGAGAAACTAGCAAAGGCGAGCAGTTCTTC.